These 23 T cell receptor beta chains originate from one sample sequenced in a study of T-cell memory formation after mild COVID-19. In TCRdb, the 5' RACE reads were re-called with MiXCR into one record per CDR3 protein. The sample includes over 120,000 distinct CDR3 sequences, roughly 6.3% seen only once; the top ten take 2% to 2.5%. The sample consisted of PBMCs or a T cell subset sorted from them (not recorded which). These TCRs come from an adult woman who had mild COVID-19 (a few samples of this study predate the infection). Cell type and time point are not known.

This clonotype was counted many times. This chain's CDR3 is CSAPDHLNTEAFF. DNA for the CDR3: TGCAGTGCTCCCGATCACCTGAACACTGAAGCTTTCTTT. The J gene is TRBJ1-1, the V gene TRBV20-1; D is ambiguous. CDR1 and CDR2 from the germline V gene are DFQATT and SNEGSKA (reference sequence). V dropped 5 bases and J dropped 0 bases, with 10 bases sitting between them. The CDR3 is made up of 13 amino acids.

This clonotype has more than one count but fewer than ten. The rearrangement uses TRBV4-1 and TRBJ1-4; D perhaps matches TRBD1 (6 bases). The V and J ends lost 4 bases and 8 bases respectively, with 17 bases between them. CDR1 MGHRA and CDR2 YSYEKL come from the germline V gene. There are 15 residues in the CDR3. The CDR3 reads CASSPEAGAGEKLFF. The CDR3 coding sequence is TGCGCCAGCAGCCCGGAGGCAGGGGCCGGGGAAAAACTGTTTTTT.

This clonotype has a count of ten or more. This chain joins TRBV11-2 and TRBJ2-5, with 14 positions matching TRBD2. The CDR3 has 17 residues. In germline, CDR1 is SGHAT, CDR2 FQNNGV. V dropped 4 bases and J dropped 5; count of bases not matched to a gene: 9. The CDR3 DNA reads as TGTGCCAGCAGCTCTGGGACTAGCGGGGGATTTGGGGAGACCCAGTACTTC. Its protein product is CASSSGTSGGFGETQYF.

This clonotype was seen a few times. This sequence joins TRBV2 and TRBJ2-5; 7 bases match TRBD2. Trimming cost V 7 bases and J 4 bases; bases outside gene matches: 3. CDR1 is SNHLY, CDR2 FYNNEI, per germline. The CDR3 consists of 12 residues. CDR3 coding DNA: TGTGCCAGCAAGGCTAGCGGAGAGACCCAGTACTTC. It specifies CASKASGETQYF.

This clonotype has a handful of counts. Here the CDR3 reads CAWSVRTARYSNQPQHF. CDR3 coding DNA: TGTGCCTGGAGTGTACGCACAGCCCGATATAGCAATCAGCCCCAGCATTTT. The chain combines TRBV30 with TRBJ1-5; D unclear. V shed 0 bases and J shed 0 bases, with 15 bases lying between them. Germline assignment: CDR1 GTSNPN and CDR2 SVGIG (reference sequence). This CDR3 has 17 residues.

This clonotype was picked up a small number of times. V is TRBV19 and J is TRBJ1-1; no firm D call. The CDR3 contains 15 residues. Germline CDR1 reads LNHDA; CDR2 reads SQIVND (reference sequence). V was pared by 3 bases and J by 1 base, with 12 bases between. This CDR3 reads CASSMMSRPNTEAFF. In nucleotides, the CDR3 is TGTGCCAGTAGTATGATGTCCAGACCGAACACTGAAGCTTTCTTT. The full variable domain, with the rest looked up from reference TRBV19 and TRBJ1-1, is DGGITQSPKYLFRKEGQNVTLSCEQNLNHDAMYWYRQDPGQGLRLIYYSQIVNDFQKGDIAEGYSVSREKKESFPLTVTSAQKNPTAFYLCASSMMSRPNTEAFFGQGTRLTVV.

The chain links TRBV18 to TRBJ1-1, with 8 bases lining up with TRBD1. The V gene end was trimmed by 4 bases and the J gene end by 0 bases; junction bases not matched to a gene: 10. This CDR3 is 17 amino acids long. The germline gives CDR1 KGHSH, CDR2 LQKENI. The CDR3 sequence is CASSRRQGLAMNTEAFF. CDR3 coding DNA: TGTGCCAGCTCACGGAGACAGGGGTTGGCCATGAACACTGAAGCTTTCTTT.

This clonotype was observed a few times. The chain joins TRBV20-1 to TRBJ2-5, with D maybe TRBD2 (6 bases). This CDR3 region has 14 residues. Trimming shortened V by 5 bases and J by 5 bases, and 18 bases separated the two germline ends. Looked up from germline, CDR1 is DFQATT and CDR2 is SNEGSKA (reference sequence). The DNA of the CDR3 is TGCAGTGCTGCCCGGACGGGACTGGCCGAGACCCAGTACTTC. It translates to CSAARTGLAETQYF.

This clonotype came up many times. The chain couples TRBV11-3 to TRBJ2-7; D unclear. V was cut by 5 bases and J by 4 bases, with 6 bases left in between. CDR3 size: 11 residues. The germline V gene has CDR1 SGHNT and CDR2 YENEEA. DNA of the CDR3: TGTGCCAGCAGCCTGACATACGAGCAGTACTTC. Translating gives CASSLTYEQYF.

This clonotype was seen at least ten times. The chain carries TRBV12-3 or TRBV12-4 and TRBJ2-1; maybe TRBD1 (5 bases). Trimming removed 6 bases from V and 1 base from J, with 10 bases in between. The CDR3 loop spans 14 amino acids. Here the CDR3 reads CASRTGRSYNEQFF. The CDR3 DNA reads TGTGCCAGCAGAACAGGTAGATCCTACAATGAGCAGTTCTTC.

V usage is TRBV12-3 or TRBV12-4 and J usage is TRBJ1-1; no firm D call. The CDR3 has 10 amino acids. V lost 11 bases and J lost 5, with 9 bases in between. CDR3 sequence reads: CAVVGTEAFF. The CDR3 nucleotides are TGTGCCGTAGTAGGGACTGAAGCTTTCTTT.

This chain joins TRBV2 and TRBJ2-1; 10 bases are a match to TRBD2. This CDR3 spans 15 amino acids. J gave up 10 bases and V 5 bases, and 11 bases lay outside the gene matches. From germline, CDR1 is SNHLY and CDR2 FYNNEI. DNA of the CDR3: TGTGCCAGCAGTTCCAGACTAGCGGGTAGAGGGGAGCAGTTCTTC. Its translation: CASSSRLAGRGEQFF.

The V gene is TRBV10-3, the J gene TRBJ2-5, with a weak D call TRBD1 (6 bases). From germline, CDR1 is ENHRY and CDR2 SYGVKD. Deletions cut 3 bases from V and 5 bases from J, with 13 bases between. The CDR3 runs to 14 residues. Here the CDR3 reads CAISDQGGRETQYF. For the CDR3, the DNA is TGTGCCATCAGTGATCAAGGGGGAAGGGAGACCCAGTACTTC.

There are many counts of this clonotype. The chain joins TRBV5-6 to TRBJ2-5; 7 positions match TRBD1. The CDR3 is made up of 15 amino acids. The ends lost 0 bases at V and 3 bases at J; junction bases unmatched: 5. The germline CDR1 and CDR2 sequences are SGHDT and YYEEEE. Here the CDR3 reads CASSLGNRGEETQYF. The CDR3 coding sequence is TGTGCCAGCAGCTTGGGCAACAGGGGAGAAGAGACCCAGTACTTC. Full variable domain (missing parts from reference TRBV5-6 and TRBJ2-5): DAGVTQSPTHLIKTRGQQVTLRCSPKSGHDTVSWYQQALGQGPQFIFQYYEEEERQRGNFPDRFSGHQFPNYSSELNVNALLLGDSALYLCASSLGNRGEETQYFGPGTRLLVL.

This clonotype was found a few times. The chain joins TRBV7-6 to TRBJ2-1; D perhaps matches TRBD2 (6 bases). CDR3 length: 18 residues. The V gene lost 1 base and the J gene lost 3 bases, with 19 bases spanning the gap. Germline assignment: CDR1 SGHVS and CDR2 FNYEAQ. CDR3 amino acids: CASSLGPLGGNYYNEQFF. As DNA, the CDR3 is TGTGCCAGCAGCTTAGGACCCCTGGGGGGTAACTACTACAATGAGCAGTTCTTC.

This clonotype was picked up many times. The chain links TRBV6-1 to TRBJ2-2; perhaps TRBD1 as D (5 bases). CDR1 is MNHNS and CDR2 is SASEGT in the germline V gene. The CDR3 has 14 residues. Trimming took 4 bases from V and 6 from J, leaving 12 bases between them. CDR3 in amino acids: CASSVGAQAGELFF. In DNA, the CDR3 is TGTGCCAGCAGTGTAGGGGCTCAGGCCGGGGAGCTGTTTTTT.

This chain joins TRBV18 and TRBJ2-1, with 14 positions matching TRBD2. There are 16 residues in the CDR3. V lost 3 bases, J lost 7 bases, and 5 bases stayed unmatched. Per germline, CDR1 KGHSH and CDR2 LQKENI. CDR3 nucleotides: TGTGCCAGCTCACCGACTAGCGGGGGGGCGTTGAATGAGCAGTTCTTC. It translates to CASSPTSGGALNEQFF.

This clonotype came up many times. V gene TRBV6-5 combines with J gene TRBJ2-1; 7 bases line up with TRBD2. Germline V gene data show CDR1 as MNHEY and CDR2 as SVGAGI. Unmatched junction bases numbered 2, after V lost 2 bases and J lost 4 bases. This CDR3 spans 14 amino acids. CDR3 DNA sequence: TGTGCCAGCAGTTACCGGGAGGTGTACAATGAGCAGTTCTTC. It is translated as CASSYREVYNEQFF.

This clonotype was found many times. The V and J genes are TRBV27 and TRBJ2-7; 7 nucleotides match TRBD1. The CDR3 loop spans 13 amino acids. Trimming at V came to 5 bases and at J to 3 bases, leaving 4 bases not matched to a gene. The V gene's germline CDR1 is MNHEY and CDR2 SMNVEV (reference sequence). The CDR3: CASSPAGGYEQYF. CDR3 nucleotide sequence: TGTGCCAGCAGTCCGGCAGGGGGCTACGAGCAGTACTTC.

This clonotype was seen a handful of times. The chain joins TRBV14 to TRBJ2-3, with TRBD2 matching 7 bases. The CDR3 totals 16 residues. Germline trimming cut 1 base from V and 1 base from J; bases unmatched to any gene: 5. Germline CDR1 reads SGHDN; CDR2 reads FVKESK. The CDR3: CASSQGRLAGTDTQYF. Here the CDR3 DNA reads TGTGCCAGCAGCCAAGGAAGACTAGCTGGCACAGATACGCAGTATTTT.

V gene TRBV5-1 combines with J gene TRBJ1-4; 7 nucleotides align to TRBD1. The CDR3 has 14 amino acids. J gave up 8 bases and V 7 bases, and 11 bases lay outside the gene matches. Germline V gene sequence: CDR1 SGHRS, CDR2 YFSETQ. This CDR3 reads CASRPSTGREKLFF. For the CDR3, the DNA is TGCGCCAGCCGACCGTCGACAGGGCGAGAAAAACTGTTTTTT.

The table lists this clonotype with a few counts. V usage is TRBV12-3 or TRBV12-4 and J usage is TRBJ2-1, with D unclear. The CDR3 contains 15 residues. V lost 0 bases and J lost 7, with 13 bases in between. CDR3 DNA sequence: TGTGCCAGCAGTTTAGCGGCCCTGGGGTCTAATGAGCAGTTCTTC. Amino acids: CASSLAALGSNEQFF.

This clonotype was picked up a small number of times. The V call is TRBV6-2 or TRBV6-3, the J call TRBJ2-2, with a weak D call TRBD2 (6 bases). V gave up 7 bases and J gave up 0 bases, with 12 bases separating them. This CDR3 comprises 15 residues. The germline gives CDR1 MNHEY, CDR2 SVGEGT. In nucleotides, the CDR3 is TGTGCCAGCACTCGGGGGTTAACGAACACCGGGGAGCTGTTTTTT. It encodes CASTRGLTNTGELFF.